This TCR beta chain was recorded in a study of blood T cell repertoires in COVID-19. Clinical history as reported by participants underpinned cohort assignment. CDR1 is GTSNPN and CDR2 is SVGIG in the germline V gene (reference sequence). The CDR3 loop spans 14 amino acids. With 3 bases removed from V and 10 bases from J, the gap between germline ends came to 16 bases. Clones were sequenced by immunoSEQ multiplex PCR, and TCRdb holds only the in-frame ones, with some missing. The table has about 300,000 clones, about 90% seen once. The rearrangement uses TRBV30 and TRBJ1-6; D gene uncertain. This TCR was sampled from a woman in her 30s who had recovered from COVID-19. Sequencing was performed on PBMCs or T cells enriched from blood (not recorded which). This CDR3 is CAWSSGITRSPLHF. CDR3 nucleotide sequence: TGTGCCTGGAGCAGCGGTATAACGAGGTCACCCCTCCACTTT.